Shown below are 7 T cell receptor beta chains from a single sample sequenced in a study of blood T cell repertoires in COVID-19. Profiling relied on immunoSEQ multiplex PCR, and the TCRdb table lists in-frame clones only, not all of them. This sample carries approximately 260,000 clones, 65% to 85% of them seen once, and the ten largest clones take more than 3%. The sample was PBMCs or T cells enriched from blood (not recorded which). Every receptor here comes from a man aged 45-65 years who had recovered from COVID-19.

V usage is TRBV5-8 and J usage is TRBJ2-3; D is perhaps TRBD1 (5 bases). V dropped 7 bases and J dropped 4 bases, with 16 bases sitting between them. Looked up from germline, CDR1 is SGHTS and CDR2 is YDEGEE. This CDR3 contains 14 residues. The CDR3 DNA sequence: TGTGCCAGCCGACGGGCAGGGTTGCCAGATACGCAGTATTTT. Protein product: CASRRAGLPDTQYF.

This clone came up a few times. The rearrangement uses TRBV11-2 and TRBJ2-3; TRBD2 matches at 8 bases. The V and J ends lost 5 bases and 1 base, in that order; junction bases with no gene match: 8. CDR1 is SGHAT, CDR2 FQNNGV, per germline. The CDR3 totals 16 residues. CDR3 sequence reads: CASSPNLGLGTDTQYF. The CDR3 coding sequence is TGTGCCAGCAGCCCCAACCTGGGACTAGGCACAGATACGCAGTATTTT.

The rearrangement links TRBV29-1 to TRBJ1-1, with D uncertain. This CDR3 has 12 residues. Per germline, CDR1 SQVTM and CDR2 ANQGSEA. V shed 0 bases and J shed 5 bases, with 7 bases lying between them. CDR3 residues: CSVEDGWTEAFF. CDR3 in DNA: TGCAGCGTTGAAGACGGTTGGACTGAAGCTTTCTTT. Together with reference TRBV29-1 and TRBJ1-1, the CDR3 gives the full variable domain: SAVISQKPSRDICQRGTSLTIQCQVDSQVTMMFWYRQQPGQSLTLIATANQGSEATYESGFVIDKFPISRPNLTFSTLTVSNMSPEDSSIYLCSVEDGWTEAFFGQGTRLTVV.

This clone was detected once. CDR3 bases: TGTGCCAGCAGCCCAGGATCTAAACAGGGGGCTCAGGGCTACACCTTC. Its protein is CASSPGSKQGAQGYTF. The chain carries TRBV9 and TRBJ1-2, with 9 bases matching TRBD1. Germline CDR1 reads SGDLS; CDR2 reads YYNGEE. The V gene end was trimmed by 4 bases and the J gene end by 8 bases; junction bases not matched to a gene: 15. The CDR3 consists of 16 residues.

The chain employs TRBV14 and TRBJ2-7; 7 positions match TRBD2. Germline CDR1 reads SGHDN; CDR2 reads FVKESK. V shed 4 bases and J 2 bases; nucleotides not matched to a gene: 5. This CDR3 is built from 14 residues. As DNA, the CDR3 is TGTGCCAGCAGCCCGGGACTAAAACCCTACGAGCAGTACTTC. Amino acids: CASSPGLKPYEQYF.

V gene TRBV7-3 combines with J gene TRBJ1-6, with D perhaps TRBD1 (6 bases). The CDR3 runs to 14 residues. With 2 bases removed from V and 10 bases from J, the gap between germline ends came to 12 bases. Germline lookup yields CDR1 SGHTA and CDR2 FQGTGA. CDR3 coding DNA: TGTGCCAGCAGCTTAGGCAGGGGAGACTCACCCCTCCACTTT. Encoded protein: CASSLGRGDSPLHF.

The J gene is TRBJ2-1, the V gene TRBV7-3; 8 nucleotides align to TRBD1. This CDR3 has 16 residues. Germline V CDR1 and CDR2: SGHTA, FQGTGA. V dropped 5 bases and J dropped 9; count of bases not matched to a gene: 15. The CDR3 DNA is TGTGCCAGCAGCCCCACCCAGGGCAGGGGGCACGGTGAGCAGTTCTTC. This encodes CASSPTQGRGHGEQFF.